The T cell receptor beta chain described here comes from a study of shared clonotypes between healthy human individuals (dated by TCRdb to about 2020). Notes on the research overall: The cohort comprised two women and a few men aged 18 to 49 years. To estimate repertoire size and how much clonotype sharing occurs between individuals, the study deeply sequenced the blood TCR repertoires of five or six healthy adults. To increase sequencing depth and limit assay-specific biases, different laboratories used diverse techniques to prepare libraries and sequence TCR repertoires. Leukapheresis yielded between about 0.85 and 10 billion PBMCs per donor. Here is what the overall study found, with its caveats: Pairwise subsampling led to the expectation that sequencing depth would affect the degree of clonotype sharing among donors. Sampling was limited to blood, and TCR repertoires in tissue likely differ from TCR repertoires in blood. Because the study included only a small number of donors, the genetic and exposure-history diversity represented was limited.

Using the deep immunoSEQ assay, TCR CDR3 regions were amplified from genomic DNA by multiplex PCR. Genomic DNA extracted from each cell subset was distributed evenly over all wells of several immunoSEQ 96-well plates, and each plate served as one replicate. For unsorted PBMC, each replicate PCR was loaded with 300 ng genomic DNA, equivalent to about 30,000 T cell genomes. Ten immunoSEQ deep assay plates were used to sequence unsorted PBMC genomic DNA. Purified libraries were quantified with a Qubit 3.0 fluorometer, sized on a Bioanalyzer 2100, and re-quantified with the KAPA Library Quantification kit. A separate single-read 150-cycle Illumina NextSeq 550 flow cell was used to sequence each immunoSEQ 96-well plate. On the study's bioinformatics: The immunoSEQ output contained only junctional sequences without quality scores, so filtering could not match that applied to full-length reads. To assign V/J genes and CDR3, sequences were annotated using PyIR, a Python wrapper for IgBLAST v1.9, with IMGT germline references. Reads were removed for weak V/J assignments (E-value above 1e-6), missing CDR3, stop codons, out-of-frame junctions, or ambiguous translated residues. V3J clonotypes were defined as sequences sharing the same inferred V gene, J gene, and CDR3 amino acid sequence. To compute the percentage overlap between repertoires, the number of shared unique clonotypes was divided by the size of the smaller repertoire. Three approaches were used to assess repertoire richness: RTK rarefaction, the Chao1 estimator, and Recon v2.1 estimates of unobserved clonotypes. TCRdb took this table from immuneACCESS and kept in-frame rearrangements with V and J called. Such tables lack part of the clones; where checked against another copy, unresolved V genes explain under half of the gap, and the rest is unexplained. That table gives V, J and clone size, and the DNA gave D and trimming. Here the sample has about half a million clones; 81% occur a single time. The ten largest clones take up approximately 12% of the sample.

The germline V end is reduced by 4 bases and the J end by 12 bases; junction bases left unmatched: 12. Measured from the cysteine to the phenylalanine, the CDR3 is 15 residues long. Only the CDR3 portion is preserved as DNA: 45 bases, with reading frame beginning at the first base. Looking up the germline V gene yields CDR1 SGHRS and CDR2 YFSETQ. Healthy HIV-negative adults with no recently reported acute infections or vaccinations were included as donors. Only Caucasian adults living in Nashville, Tennessee, USA were represented among the donors. For unsorted samples, about 85 million PBMCs were counted and genomic DNA was extracted with the QIAamp DNA Blood Mini kit. Blood was obtained by leukapheresis, after which PBMCs were separated by Ficoll-Histopaque density gradient centrifugation and cryopreserved in liquid nitrogen vapor phase. A remark on this clone: Its antigen is unknown. Qualities for individual bases were not recorded, and no much larger clone is one base off.

This TCR came from a woman aged 40 to 55 in good health. Some clones in this sample may be carry-over from other donors' samples. This chain is built from TRBV5-1 and TRBJ2-7; 14 middle bases align to TRBD2. Sequencing was carried out using PBMCs. The nucleotides read TGCGCCAGCAGCCCCGGGACTAGCGGGGGCCGGACGGGGTACTTC. This gives the protein CASSPGTSGGRTGYF.